This T cell receptor beta chain was documented in a study of OX40 agonist ivuxolimab in advanced cancers. The overall study: Ivuxolimab, an agonistic anti-OX40 (CD134) antibody, was given to patients. Dose-escalation patients were diagnosed with hepatocellular carcinoma, melanoma, renal cell cancer or head and neck cancer. Ivuxolimab, which patients received intravenously every 2 weeks, was dosed at 0.01 to 10 mg/kg.

The repertoire was sequenced with immunoSEQ multiplex PCR; TCRdb's copy has only in-frame clones and lacks some. The sample includes 50,000 or so clones, roughly nine tenths of them seen just once. Germline values: CDR1 SGHNT, CDR2 YYREEE (reference sequence). Trimming removed 0 bases from V and 2 bases from J, with 4 bases in between. The CDR3 totals 13 residues. The V and J genes are TRBV5-4 and TRBJ2-3; D gene unclear. This TCR came from an adult with an advanced solid tumor such as melanoma, head and neck, liver or kidney cancer. The sample consisted of CD4+ or CD8+ T cells sorted from blood, taken in a trial of the OX40 agonist ivuxolimab. CDR3 nucleotides: TGTGCCAGCAGCTTGGGTCCCACAGATACGCAGTATTTT. Amino acids: CASSLGPTDTQYF.